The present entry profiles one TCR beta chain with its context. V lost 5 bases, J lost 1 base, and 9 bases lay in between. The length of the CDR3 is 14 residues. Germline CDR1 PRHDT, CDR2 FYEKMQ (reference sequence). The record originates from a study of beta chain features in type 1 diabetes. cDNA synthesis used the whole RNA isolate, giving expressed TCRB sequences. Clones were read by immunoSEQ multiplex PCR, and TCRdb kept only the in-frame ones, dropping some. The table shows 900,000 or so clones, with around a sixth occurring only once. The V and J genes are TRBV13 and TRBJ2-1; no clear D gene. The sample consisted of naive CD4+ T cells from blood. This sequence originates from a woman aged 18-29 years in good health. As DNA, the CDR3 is TGTGCCAGCAGCAGGCGCGAATCCTACAATGAGCAGTTCTTC. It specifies CASSRRESYNEQFF.